The 13 T cell receptor beta chains presented below share a single source sample, sequenced in a study of human T cells and chemical hapten exposure (dated by TCRdb to the early 2020s). The sample's time point label is to be understood as: patch test 1, 2 weeks after DPC sensitization. Per the publication, the treatment or condition label means: therapeutic diphenylcyclopropenone sensitization with weekly scalp DPC. The method was RACE. Sequencer: NextSeq 500. TCRdb took the public reads, trimmed them with fastp at Q25, ran MiXCR for clone calling and kept in-frame beta chains. When rows share a CDR3 protein, they turn into one entry using the most common DNA and genes. The sample table shows approximately 400,000 distinct CDR3 sequences, and roughly 5% are seen once. 2% to 2.5% of the sample belongs to the ten largest clones. This specimen consisted of whole blood, obtained in connection with sensitization to the hapten diphenylcyclopropenone (DPC). The receptors here all came from a woman aged 45 to 65 with alopecia areata. Some clones in this sample may be carry-over from other donors' samples.

This clonotype was recorded at least ten times. The rearrangement links TRBV29-1 to TRBJ2-3; D call uncertain. CDR3 length equals 13 residues. Between the trimmed V and J ends, which lost 7 bases and 2 bases, there was a span of 13 bases. Germline assignment: CDR1 SQVTM and CDR2 ANQGSEA. The CDR3 DNA is TGCAGCGGGGGTGGATCACACACAGATACGCAGTATTTT. This translates into CSGGGSHTDTQYF.

A few counts support this clonotype. The chain employs TRBV29-1 and TRBJ2-1, with 9 bases fitting TRBD1. The ends lost 6 bases at V and 6 bases at J; junction bases unmatched: 6. This CDR3 spans 13 amino acids. Germline V CDR1 and CDR2: SQVTM, ANQGSEA. The CDR3 region is CSVGQGSVNEQFF. In DNA, the CDR3 is TGCAGCGTCGGACAGGGGTCAGTCAATGAGCAGTTCTTC.

Ten or more counts support this clonotype. The chain recombines TRBV11-2 with TRBJ1-2, with D unresolved. Between the trimmed V and J ends, which lost 2 bases and 2 bases, there was a span of 6 bases. Germline V CDR1 and CDR2: SGHAT, FQNNGV. The CDR3 runs 13 residues. The CDR3 DNA sequence: TGTGCCAGCAGCTTACAGAAGAACTATGGCTACACCTTC. Its translation is CASSLQKNYGYTF.

This clonotype was found many times. This chain connects TRBV24-1 to TRBJ1-2; D might be TRBD1 (5 bases). V dropped 2 bases and J dropped 4 bases, with 7 bases sitting between them. Germline assignment: CDR1 KGHDR and CDR2 SFDVKD. This CDR3 is built from 13 residues. CDR3: CATSDSGAYGYTF. The DNA for the CDR3 is TGTGCCACCAGTGATTCTGGGGCCTATGGCTACACCTTC.

The sample holds many counts of this clonotype. The chain carries TRBV5-1 and TRBJ1-6, with a possible D match to TRBD1 (5 bases). The CDR3 is 17 amino acids. The germline V and J ends were trimmed by 1 base and 2 bases, with 13 bases remaining between them. In germline, CDR1 is SGHRS, CDR2 YFSETQ. DNA for the CDR3: TGCGCCAGCAGCTTGATACCGGGACGGACCTATAATTCACCCCTCCACTTT. It yields the protein CASSLIPGRTYNSPLHF.

This clonotype was counted only a few times. DNA for the CDR3: TGTGCCAGCAGTGAAGCGCTTCAGCAGGAAAAACTGTTTTTT. It codes for CASSEALQQEKLFF. The chain is built from TRBV2 and TRBJ1-4; D is uncertain. Trimming cost V 0 bases and J 8 bases, with 10 bases left between them. Looked up from germline, CDR1 is SNHLY and CDR2 is FYNNEI. The CDR3 extends over 14 amino acids.

This clonotype was seen ten or more times. The chain is built from TRBV5-1 and TRBJ2-3; D call uncertain. The germline gives CDR1 SGHRS, CDR2 YFSETQ. The germline V and J ends were trimmed by 5 bases and 6 bases, with 16 bases remaining between them. The CDR3 is 14 residues long. The CDR3 sequence is CASRNQEGSDTQYF. The CDR3 nucleotides read TGCGCCAGCAGAAATCAAGAAGGGTCGGATACGCAGTATTTT.

This clonotype has more than one count but fewer than ten. The V call is TRBV28, the J call TRBJ2-5; D call uncertain. Per germline, CDR1 MDHEN and CDR2 SYDVKM. The CDR3 is made up of 13 amino acids. V dropped 10 bases and J dropped 1 base, with 13 bases sitting between them. The CDR3 DNA is TGTGCCACCAAGGAGAGGTTCCAAGAGACCCAGTACTTC. Translated: CATKERFQETQYF.

This clonotype was counted ten times or more. V gene TRBV2 combines with J gene TRBJ1-3; D ambiguous. This CDR3 has 15 amino acids. The V and J ends lost 6 bases and 0 bases respectively, with 12 bases between them. Germline CDR1 reads SNHLY; CDR2 reads FYNNEI. DNA of the CDR3: TGTGCCAGCAGATTTACATCGAGCTCTGGAAACACCATATATTTT. This translates into CASRFTSSSGNTIYF. The full variable domain, completed using reference TRBV2 and TRBJ1-3, is EPEVTQTPSHQVTQMGQEVILRCVPISNHLYFYWYRQILGQKVEFLVSFYNNEISEKSEIFDDQFSVERPDGSNFTLKIRSTKLEDSAMYFCASRFTSSSGNTIYFGEGSWLTVV.

This clonotype occurred a few times. V is TRBV5-4 and J is TRBJ2-4; maybe TRBD1 (5 bases). V lost 0 bases and J lost 3, with 10 bases in between. CDR3 length: 15 amino acids. Germline CDR1 and CDR2: SGHNT and YYREEE (reference sequence). CDR3 DNA: TGTGCCAGCAGCTTGGAAAGGGGCGACAAAAACATTCAGTACTTC. Translated, it gives CASSLERGDKNIQYF.

This clonotype was seen repeatedly, ten times or more. The chain links TRBV29-1 to TRBJ2-2; the match to TRBD1 covers 7 bases. The CDR3 spans 13 residues. Germline CDR1 and CDR2: SQVTM and ANQGSEA. Losses at the gene ends were 7 bases for V and 1 base for J; bases not matched to a gene: 3. For the CDR3, the DNA is TGCAGCGCCGGGACAGTGAACACCGGGGAGCTGTTTTTT. Protein sequence: CSAGTVNTGELFF.

This clonotype was recorded at least ten times. The chain is built from TRBV5-1 and TRBJ1-1; perhaps TRBD1 as D (6 bases). The V gene lost 0 bases and the J gene lost 0 bases, with 9 bases spanning the gap. This CDR3 spans 15 amino acids. Germline CDR1 reads SGHRS; CDR2 reads YFSETQ. The CDR3 DNA is TGCGCCAGCAGCTTGGGGGACACCCTGAACACTGAAGCTTTCTTT. It specifies CASSLGDTLNTEAFF.

The gene calls are TRBV14 and TRBJ1-2, with D uncertain. The CDR3 is made up of 13 amino acids. Germline CDR1 reads SGHDN; CDR2 reads FVKESK. The germline V and J ends were trimmed by 5 bases and 12 bases, with 19 bases remaining between them. The CDR3 bases are TGTGCCAGCAGCTCAAACACTGTATCGCCCCACACCTTC. This translates into CASSSNTVSPHTF.